At least ten counts were recorded for the clone carrying this TCR beta chain. Antiretroviral therapy had run roughly three months, about 14 weeks, before follow-up blood collection. No cell fractionation was done, so the repertoire covers all unsorted peripheral blood T cells. Peripheral blood, 2 to 2.5 ml, was drawn for RNA extraction. With 5 bases clipped from V and 2 bases from J, the junction kept 9 bases outside the gene matches. The CDR3 has 16 amino acids. The germline V gene encodes CDR1 SGHTA and CDR2 FQGNSA. cDNA was made from about 480 ng RNA using alpha and beta constant primers. Each of the alpha and beta chains got its own library through chain-specific third strand synthesis with indices. TCRdb re-called the 5' RACE reads with MiXCR, one entry per CDR3 protein. Of about 14,000 distinct CDR3 sequences listed, around 10% are singletons. This record comes from a study of HIV-infected patients and healthy controls.

The specimen comprised blood, sampled during antiretroviral therapy. This TCR was recovered from an adult with HIV infection. The donor label of this sample is uncertain. The rearrangement joins TRBV7-2 to TRBJ2-3, with 8 nucleotides matching TRBD2. CDR3 residues: CASSPISGTFTDTQYF. Here the CDR3 DNA reads TGTGCCAGCAGCCCGATTAGCGGGACCTTCACAGATACGCAGTATTTT.